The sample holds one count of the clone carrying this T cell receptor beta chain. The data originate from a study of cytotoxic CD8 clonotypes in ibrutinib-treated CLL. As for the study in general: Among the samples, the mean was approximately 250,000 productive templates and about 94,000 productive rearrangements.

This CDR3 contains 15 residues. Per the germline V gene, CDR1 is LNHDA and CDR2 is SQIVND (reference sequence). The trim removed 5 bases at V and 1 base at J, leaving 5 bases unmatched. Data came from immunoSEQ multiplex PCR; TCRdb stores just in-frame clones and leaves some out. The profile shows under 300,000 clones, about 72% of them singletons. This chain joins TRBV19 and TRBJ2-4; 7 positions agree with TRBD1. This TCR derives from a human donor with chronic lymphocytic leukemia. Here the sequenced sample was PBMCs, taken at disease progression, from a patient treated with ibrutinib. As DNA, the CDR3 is TGTGCCAGTAGTCGACAGGGTGGGGCCAAAAACATTCAGTACTTC. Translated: CASSRQGGAKNIQYF.